The rows below give T cell receptor beta chains drawn from one sample of a study of shared clonotypes between healthy human individuals. The protocol was immunoSEQ multiplex PCR, while the TCRdb copy is restricted to in-frame clones and leaves out a portion. The sample includes about 500,000 clones, 77% of them seen just once. Input material: PBMCs. These receptors were collected from a woman aged 40-49 years in good health. Some clones in this sample may be carry-over from other donors' samples. Each CDR3 is given with its conserved first and last residue. D genes are given only for firm matches. Rows give clone size only sometimes, using once, few, many, or a class for an expanded clone.

V gene: TRBV18; clone size: -; J gene: TRBJ2-7; CDR3 length: 15; D gene: TRBD1; CDR3 protein: CASSIGQGALYEQYF; CDR3 DNA: TGTGCCAGCTCTATCGGACAGGGGGCTTTATACGAGCAGTACTTC
V gene: TRBV30; clone size: -; J gene: TRBJ2-1; CDR3 length: 12; D gene: -; CDR3 protein: CAWIRTHGEQFF; CDR3 DNA: TGTGCCTGGATCCGGACTCACGGTGAGCAGTTCTTC
V gene: TRBV19; clone size: -; J gene: TRBJ1-5; CDR3 length: 15; D gene: -; CDR3 protein: CASSTHTYSNQPQHF; CDR3 DNA: TGTGCCAGTAGTACCCATACCTATAGCAATCAGCCCCAGCATTTT
V gene: TRBV28; clone size: -; J gene: TRBJ1-5; CDR3 length: 14; D gene: -; CDR3 protein: CASSFGSSNQPQHF; CDR3 DNA: TGTGCCAGCAGTTTCGGCAGTAGCAATCAGCCCCAGCATTTT
V gene: TRBV27; clone size: -; J gene: TRBJ2-1; CDR3 length: 20; D gene: TRBD2; CDR3 protein: CASSPWTSGRVEARYNEQFF; CDR3 DNA: TGTGCCAGCAGTCCCTGGACTAGCGGGAGGGTAGAGGCCCGATACAATGAGCAGTTCTTC
V gene: TRBV6-5; clone size: -; J gene: TRBJ2-7; CDR3 length: 13; D gene: TRBD2; CDR3 protein: CASSPRGLGEQYF; CDR3 DNA: TGTGCCAGCAGTCCCCGGGGACTAGGCGAGCAGTACTTC
V gene: TRBV6-1; clone size: -; J gene: TRBJ2-7; CDR3 length: 13; D gene: -; CDR3 protein: CASRQGASYEQYF; CDR3 DNA: TGTGCCAGCCGGCAGGGCGCCTCCTACGAGCAGTACTTC
V gene: TRBV20-1; clone size: -; J gene: TRBJ2-7; CDR3 length: 11; D gene: -; CDR3 protein: CSARTAYEQYF; CDR3 DNA: TGCAGTGCTAGGACAGCCTACGAGCAGTACTTC
V gene: TRBV7-3; clone size: -; J gene: TRBJ2-1; CDR3 length: 14; D gene: TRBD2; CDR3 protein: CASSLVAGELKQFF; CDR3 DNA: TGTGCCAGCAGCTTGGTCGCGGGAGAATTAAAGCAGTTCTTC
V gene: TRBV28; clone size: few; J gene: TRBJ2-7; CDR3 length: 15; D gene: TRBD1; CDR3 protein: CASSLWGTGSYEQYF; CDR3 DNA: TGTGCCAGCAGTTTATGGGGGACAGGGTCCTACGAGCAGTACTTC
V gene: TRBV4-3; clone size: -; J gene: TRBJ2-1; CDR3 length: 13; D gene: -; CDR3 protein: CASSQGLGLEQFF; CDR3 DNA: TGCGCCAGCAGCCAGGGGCTAGGACTTGAGCAGTTCTTC
V gene: TRBV5-4; clone size: -; J gene: TRBJ1-2; CDR3 length: 16; D gene: TRBD1; CDR3 protein: CASSRKPGQGARGYTF; CDR3 DNA: TGTGCCAGCAGCCGAAAACCGGGACAGGGGGCACGTGGCTACACCTTC
V gene: TRBV4-2; clone size: few; J gene: TRBJ1-2; CDR3 length: 11; D gene: -; CDR3 protein: CASSQVGDYTF; CDR3 DNA: TGTGCCAGCAGCCAGGTGGGAGACTACACCTTC
V gene: TRBV6-5; clone size: -; J gene: TRBJ2-1; CDR3 length: 13; D gene: -; CDR3 protein: CATLDERDNEQFF; CDR3 DNA: TGTGCCACCCTAGATGAGCGGGACAATGAGCAGTTCTTC
V gene: TRBV13; clone size: -; J gene: TRBJ2-7; CDR3 length: 19; D gene: TRBD2; CDR3 protein: CASSLPFTSGRAGTYEQYF; CDR3 DNA: TGTGCCAGCAGCTTACCCTTTACTAGCGGGAGGGCCGGAACCTACGAGCAGTACTTC
V gene: TRBV10-3; clone size: -; J gene: TRBJ1-2; CDR3 length: 15; D gene: -; CDR3 protein: CAIGESRESNYGYTF; CDR3 DNA: TGTGCCATCGGTGAGTCAAGAGAGTCGAACTATGGCTACACCTTC
V gene: TRBV28; clone size: -; J gene: TRBJ2-3; CDR3 length: 15; D gene: -; CDR3 protein: CASSYRDGSTDTQYF; CDR3 DNA: TGTGCCAGCAGTTACCGGGACGGTAGCACAGATACGCAGTATTTT
V gene: TRBV7-9; clone size: -; J gene: TRBJ2-5; CDR3 length: 12; D gene: -; CDR3 protein: CASSFPGDREHF; CDR3 DNA: TGTGCCAGCAGCTTCCCGGGGGACCGCGAACACTTC
V gene: TRBV18; clone size: -; J gene: TRBJ2-7; CDR3 length: 15; D gene: -; CDR3 protein: CASSPGRSQSYEQYF; CDR3 DNA: TGTGCCAGCTCGCCGGGAAGAAGTCAATCCTACGAGCAGTACTTC
V gene: TRBV10-1; clone size: -; J gene: TRBJ2-7; CDR3 length: 16; D gene: TRBD2; CDR3 protein: CASSLGQLAGAYEQYF; CDR3 DNA: TGCGCCAGCAGTCTCGGCCAACTAGCGGGAGCCTACGAGCAGTACTTC
V gene: TRBV29-1; clone size: -; J gene: TRBJ2-7; CDR3 length: 13; D gene: TRBD2; CDR3 protein: CSARAGGTYEQYF; CDR3 DNA: TGCAGCGCAAGAGCGGGAGGGACCTACGAGCAGTACTTC
V gene: TRBV5-6; clone size: -; J gene: TRBJ1-2; CDR3 length: 15; D gene: -; CDR3 protein: CASSPFEVANYGYTF; CDR3 DNA: TGTGCCAGCAGCCCGTTTGAAGTAGCTAACTATGGCTACACCTTC
V gene: TRBV19; clone size: -; J gene: TRBJ2-7; CDR3 length: 12; D gene: -; CDR3 protein: CASSLRDHEQYF; CDR3 DNA: TGTGCCAGTAGTCTCAGGGACCACGAGCAGTACTTC
V gene: TRBV29-1; clone size: -; J gene: TRBJ2-2; CDR3 length: 14; D gene: TRBD2; CDR3 protein: CSVRGIGNTGELFF; CDR3 DNA: TGCAGCGTGCGGGGGATAGGGAACACCGGGGAGCTGTTTTTT
V gene: TRBV5-1; clone size: -; J gene: TRBJ2-3; CDR3 length: 13; D gene: -; CDR3 protein: CASSLGGTDTQYF; CDR3 DNA: TGCGCCAGTAGCTTGGGGGGCACAGATACGCAGTATTTT
V gene: TRBV2; clone size: -; J gene: TRBJ2-6; CDR3 length: 15; D gene: -; CDR3 protein: CASRETDSGANVLTF; CDR3 DNA: TGTGCCAGCAGAGAGACAGACTCTGGGGCCAACGTCCTGACTTTC
V gene: TRBV6-1; clone size: once; J gene: TRBJ2-7; CDR3 length: 13; D gene: -; CDR3 protein: CASSVAGLGEQYF; CDR3 DNA: TGTGCCAGCAGTGTGGCGGGGCTGGGCGAGCAGTACTTC
V gene: TRBV5-1; clone size: -; J gene: TRBJ2-1; CDR3 length: 14; D gene: -; CDR3 protein: CASTKAVKQGEQFF; CDR3 DNA: TGCGCCAGCACTAAAGCGGTGAAGCAGGGTGAGCAGTTCTTC
V gene: TRBV11-2; clone size: -; J gene: TRBJ2-1; CDR3 length: 15; D gene: TRBD1; CDR3 protein: CASRLGQGAYNEQFF; CDR3 DNA: TGTGCCAGCAGATTGGGACAGGGGGCCTACAATGAGCAGTTCTTC
V gene: TRBV15; clone size: many; J gene: TRBJ2-3; CDR3 length: 14; D gene: -; CDR3 protein: CATSRGGDADTQYF; CDR3 DNA: TGTGCCACCAGCAGAGGCGGGGATGCAGATACGCAGTATTTT
V gene: TRBV5-1; clone size: once; J gene: TRBJ2-2; CDR3 length: 15; D gene: -; CDR3 protein: CASSLDDTLTGELFF; CDR3 DNA: TGCGCCAGCAGCTTGGACGACACACTTACCGGGGAGCTGTTTTTT
V gene: TRBV19; clone size: -; J gene: TRBJ1-2; CDR3 length: 15; D gene: TRBD1; CDR3 protein: CASSAYRGRLGGYTF; CDR3 DNA: TGTGCCAGTAGTGCTTACAGGGGGCGTTTAGGTGGCTACACCTTC
V gene: TRBV18; clone size: -; J gene: TRBJ1-1; CDR3 length: 16; D gene: -; CDR3 protein: CASSPSADVVNTEAFF; CDR3 DNA: TGTGCCAGCTCACCGTCGGCAGATGTGGTGAACACTGAAGCTTTCTTT
V gene: TRBV2; clone size: -; J gene: TRBJ1-5; CDR3 length: 12; D gene: -; CDR3 protein: CASSDRIQPQHF; CDR3 DNA: TGTGCCAGCAGTGATAGGATTCAGCCCCAGCATTTT
V gene: TRBV9; clone size: few; J gene: TRBJ1-1; CDR3 length: 14; D gene: TRBD1; CDR3 protein: CASSVLQGWDEAFF; CDR3 DNA: TGTGCCAGCAGCGTACTACAGGGGTGGGATGAAGCTTTCTTT
V gene: TRBV6-9; clone size: -; J gene: TRBJ2-5; CDR3 length: 14; D gene: TRBD1; CDR3 protein: CASSSQGAQETQYF; CDR3 DNA: TGTGCCAGCAGTTCACAGGGGGCCCAAGAGACCCAGTACTTC
V gene: TRBV28; clone size: -; J gene: TRBJ1-2; CDR3 length: 15; D gene: TRBD1; CDR3 protein: CASSLSGQGSYGYTF; CDR3 DNA: TGTGCCAGCAGTTTATCCGGACAGGGGAGCTATGGCTACACCTTC
V gene: TRBV19; clone size: -; J gene: TRBJ2-3; CDR3 length: 15; D gene: TRBD2; CDR3 protein: CASSPAGVGTDTQYF; CDR3 DNA: TGTGCCAGTAGCCCCGCGGGGGTTGGGACAGATACGCAGTATTTT
V gene: TRBV6-6; clone size: -; J gene: TRBJ2-1; CDR3 length: 12; D gene: -; CDR3 protein: CASSYPDGQELF; CDR3 DNA: TGTGCCAGCAGTTACCCGGACGGCCAAGAGCTCTTC
V gene: TRBV6-1; clone size: -; J gene: TRBJ1-5; CDR3 length: 13; D gene: -; CDR3 protein: CASRVDSNQPQHF; CDR3 DNA: TGTGCCAGCAGGGTGGACAGCAATCAGCCCCAGCATTTT
V gene: TRBV19; clone size: -; J gene: TRBJ2-5; CDR3 length: 15; D gene: TRBD1; CDR3 protein: CASSIASGGASAQYF; CDR3 DNA: TGTGCCAGTAGTATAGCGTCAGGGGGCGCGTCGGCCCAGTACTTC
V gene: TRBV27; clone size: -; J gene: TRBJ2-7; CDR3 length: 15; D gene: -; CDR3 protein: CASSLNSARSYEQYF; CDR3 DNA: TGTGCCAGCAGTTTAAATTCTGCCAGGTCCTACGAGCAGTACTTC
V gene: TRBV7-5; clone size: -; J gene: TRBJ2-3; CDR3 length: 16; D gene: -; CDR3 protein: CARSILAGGYTDTQYF; CDR3 DNA: TGTGCCAGAAGCATACTAGCGGGAGGGTACACAGATACGCAGTATTTT
V gene: TRBV27; clone size: -; J gene: TRBJ1-2; CDR3 length: 13; D gene: TRBD1; CDR3 protein: CASSYHRGEGYTF; CDR3 DNA: TGTGCCAGCAGTTATCACAGGGGGGAAGGCTACACCTTC